The rows below give T cell receptor beta chains drawn from one sample of a study of CD8 T cells in ankylosing spondylitis. TCRdb re-analysed the 5' RACE reads in MiXCR, keeping a single row per CDR3 protein. In the table there are roughly 700,000 distinct CDR3 sequences, under 20% of which are singletons. The sample taken for sequencing was blood, either unsorted or a sorted T cell fraction (not recorded which). The source of these receptors is a male donor with ankylosing spondylitis. Both conserved end residues are part of each CDR3.

j_call,v_call,cdr3_aa
TRBJ2-5,TRBV12-3/TRBV12-4,CASSLAGGRGAAQETQYF
TRBJ1-6,TRBV7-2,CASSFQRDSNLSPLHF
TRBJ1-2,TRBV5-1,CASSPKDRSHWSYGYTF
TRBJ2-5,TRBV29-1,CSVGTGEFETQYF
TRBJ2-5,TRBV29-1,CSVVRDRGETQYF
TRBJ2-1,TRBV19,CASSISGTLAF
TRBJ1-1,TRBV4-3,CASSQDGRYTEAFF
TRBJ1-2,TRBV2,CASSRTGDLGYTF
TRBJ1-2,TRBV2,CASSEVSRTGGYYGYTF
TRBJ1-4,TRBV7-9,CASSLGSKGNEKLFF
TRBJ2-1,TRBV12-3/TRBV12-4,CASSSLGEQFF
TRBJ1-1,TRBV5-1,CASSFNGGTEAFF
TRBJ2-3,TRBV12-3/TRBV12-4,CASSSVGYTQYF
TRBJ1-2,TRBV6-1,CASSELGGAYGYTF
TRBJ1-1,TRBV20-1,CSARDFVRDPGTEAFF
TRBJ2-5,TRBV27,CASRIQGAQETQYF
TRBJ1-1,TRBV30,CAWQGGKTEAFF
TRBJ2-1,TRBV20-1,CCATAVGETYGYNEQFF
TRBJ1-5,TRBV20-1,CSAVDRGGLSNQPQHF
TRBJ2-5,TRBV12-3/TRBV12-4,CASTRTGRGQETQYF
TRBJ2-7,TRBV7-9,CASSLGGLAHEQYF
TRBJ2-1,TRBV29-1,CSALTENPYNEQFF